This is a list of T cell receptor beta chains from one sample in a study of OX40 agonist ivuxolimab in advanced cancers. Assay: immunoSEQ multiplex PCR; the TCRdb copy retains only in-frame clones and omits some. The sample lists over 95,000 clones, 91% seen once, with about 0.31% in the top ten. The specimen was CD4+ or CD8+ T cells sorted from blood, collected in a trial of the OX40 agonist ivuxolimab. All receptors derive from an adult with an advanced solid tumor such as melanoma, head and neck, liver or kidney cancer. CDR3s include the opening cysteine and the closing phenylalanine or tryptophan. The order of the fields is CDR3 DNA, CDR3 protein, V gene, D gene, J gene, clone size. The D gene is left open where the match is weak. Part of the rows lack a size; the others show once, few, many or a class for expanded clones.

CDR3 DNA: TGTGCCAGCAGCCATCGGACAGTGAGCGGAAACACCATATATTTT
CDR3 protein: CASSHRTVSGNTIYF
V gene: TRBV4-2
D gene: NA
J gene: TRBJ1-3
clone size: NA

CDR3 DNA: TGTGCCACATCCGGGTTGATAGGGGGCGCCCCTCTAGAGCAGTACTTC
CDR3 protein: CATSGLIGGAPLEQYF
V gene: TRBV28
D gene: TRBD1
J gene: TRBJ2-7
clone size: few

CDR3 DNA: TGTGCCAGCTCACCACGACAAGCCGATAACTATGGCTACACCTTC
CDR3 protein: CASSPRQADNYGYTF
V gene: TRBV18
D gene: NA
J gene: TRBJ1-2
clone size: NA

CDR3 DNA: TGTGCCAGCAGCTTACAAATGCTAGCGGAGTGGGATACGCAGTATTTT
CDR3 protein: CASSLQMLAEWDTQYF
V gene: TRBV7-9
D gene: TRBD2
J gene: TRBJ2-3
clone size: NA

CDR3 DNA: TGTGCCAGCAGGGGTACACTTCCCTACGAGCAGTACTTC
CDR3 protein: CASRGTLPYEQYF
V gene: TRBV27
D gene: NA
J gene: TRBJ2-7
clone size: NA

CDR3 DNA: TGTGCCAGCAGGAAACAGGGGGCGTCCACTGAAGCTTTCTTT
CDR3 protein: CASRKQGASTEAFF
V gene: TRBV27
D gene: TRBD1
J gene: TRBJ1-1
clone size: NA

CDR3 DNA: TGCGCCAGCAGCCAAGATCGGAGGGAGAACACTGAAGCTTTCTTT
CDR3 protein: CASSQDRRENTEAFF
V gene: TRBV4-1
D gene: NA
J gene: TRBJ1-1
clone size: NA

CDR3 DNA: TGTGCCAGCAGCCAAGATGGGAGGGACGGCGCAGATACGCAGTATTTT
CDR3 protein: CASSQDGRDGADTQYF
V gene: TRBV4-2
D gene: TRBD2
J gene: TRBJ2-3
clone size: NA

CDR3 DNA: TGTGCCAGCAGCACGGACTTCAGCTCTGGAAACACCATATATTTT
CDR3 protein: CASSTDFSSGNTIYF
V gene: TRBV5-8
D gene: NA
J gene: TRBJ1-3
clone size: NA

CDR3 DNA: TGTGCCAGCAGGCCCCCGGGACTGGTAAACACCGGGGAGCTGTTTTTT
CDR3 protein: CASRPPGLVNTGELFF
V gene: TRBV2
D gene: NA
J gene: TRBJ2-2
clone size: few

CDR3 DNA: TGTGCCAGCAGCCAAGATAAGAACGCTCGAGAGACCCAGTACTTC
CDR3 protein: CASSQDKNARETQYF
V gene: TRBV4-2
D gene: NA
J gene: TRBJ2-5
clone size: NA

CDR3 DNA: TGTGCCAGCAGCGTAGATCGCGGGAGAAACACAGATACGCAGTATTTT
CDR3 protein: CASSVDRGRNTDTQYF
V gene: TRBV9
D gene: TRBD2
J gene: TRBJ2-3
clone size: NA

CDR3 DNA: TGTGCCAGCAGCTTAGCGGACGTACGCAATGAGCAGTTCTTC
CDR3 protein: CASSLADVRNEQFF
V gene: TRBV7-6
D gene: NA
J gene: TRBJ2-1
clone size: NA

CDR3 DNA: TGCGCCAGCACCTCGACTAGCAGCGAGCAGTACTTC
CDR3 protein: CASTSTSSEQYF
V gene: TRBV10-2
D gene: TRBD2
J gene: TRBJ2-7
clone size: NA

CDR3 DNA: TGTGCCAGCAGACCTAAGGGGACTAGCGGAAACCTCTACGAGCAGTACTTC
CDR3 protein: CASRPKGTSGNLYEQYF
V gene: TRBV28
D gene: TRBD2
J gene: TRBJ2-7
clone size: NA

CDR3 DNA: TGTGCCAGCAGCCGCGGGACAGGCCCCGGGGAGACCCAGTACTTC
CDR3 protein: CASSRGTGPGETQYF
V gene: TRBV7-2
D gene: TRBD1
J gene: TRBJ2-5
clone size: once

CDR3 DNA: TGTGCCAGCAGCTTAGGGCTTTCCCGGGGGGGATCCTACAATGAGCAGTTCTTC
CDR3 protein: CASSLGLSRGGSYNEQFF
V gene: TRBV13
D gene: TRBD2
J gene: TRBJ2-1
clone size: NA

CDR3 DNA: TGTGCCAGCAGCCCCGACAGGGGGCGAGGAAATGAGCAGTTCTTC
CDR3 protein: CASSPDRGRGNEQFF
V gene: TRBV13
D gene: TRBD1
J gene: TRBJ2-1
clone size: NA

CDR3 DNA: TGCGCCAGCAGCTTGGTAAGAGGCGGGAGTAGCGAGCAGTACTTC
CDR3 protein: CASSLVRGGSSEQYF
V gene: TRBV5-1
D gene: TRBD2
J gene: TRBJ2-7
clone size: NA

CDR3 DNA: TGTGCCAGCAGTGACAAGGGCGGCTCCTACAATGAGCAGTTCTTC
CDR3 protein: CASSDKGGSYNEQFF
V gene: TRBV25-1
D gene: NA
J gene: TRBJ2-1
clone size: NA

CDR3 DNA: TGTGCCAGCAGTTCATTGGACAGGGGTAATGGCTACACCTTC
CDR3 protein: CASSSLDRGNGYTF
V gene: TRBV27
D gene: TRBD1
J gene: TRBJ1-2
clone size: NA

CDR3 DNA: TGCACCAGCAGCCAAGATGCAGGGAAGCGTTACAATGAGCAGTTCTTC
CDR3 protein: CTSSQDAGKRYNEQFF
V gene: TRBV1
D gene: NA
J gene: TRBJ2-1
clone size: few

CDR3 DNA: TGTGCCAGTAGTATAACGGCCTCTGGGGCCAACGTCCTGACTTTC
CDR3 protein: CASSITASGANVLTF
V gene: TRBV19
D gene: NA
J gene: TRBJ2-6
clone size: NA

CDR3 DNA: TGTGCCAGCAGCCTGACAGGGACTGGGGCCAACGTCCTGACTTTC
CDR3 protein: CASSLTGTGANVLTF
V gene: TRBV5-5
D gene: TRBD1
J gene: TRBJ2-6
clone size: NA

CDR3 DNA: TGTGCCAGCAGTCCGCGGACGACGAATAGCAATCAGCCCCAGCATTTT
CDR3 protein: CASSPRTTNSNQPQHF
V gene: TRBV27
D gene: NA
J gene: TRBJ1-5
clone size: NA

CDR3 DNA: TGTGCCAGCTCACGGGGACAGGCGAGCTCTAGCTCCTACGAGCAGTACTTC
CDR3 protein: CASSRGQASSSSYEQYF
V gene: TRBV18
D gene: TRBD1
J gene: TRBJ2-7
clone size: NA

CDR3 DNA: TGCGCCAGCAGCCAAAAACAGTGGGAGACCCAGTACTTC
CDR3 protein: CASSQKQWETQYF
V gene: TRBV4-3
D gene: NA
J gene: TRBJ2-5
clone size: NA

CDR3 DNA: TGTGCCAGCAGCTTAGGCGGACAGGGTGTTGATGAGCAGTTCTTC
CDR3 protein: CASSLGGQGVDEQFF
V gene: TRBV7-2
D gene: TRBD1
J gene: TRBJ2-1
clone size: once

CDR3 DNA: TGTGCCAGCAGTTTAACTAGCGGGGGAAGCAAAAACATTCAGTACTTC
CDR3 protein: CASSLTSGGSKNIQYF
V gene: TRBV28
D gene: TRBD2
J gene: TRBJ2-4
clone size: NA

CDR3 DNA: TGTGCCAGCAGCTTAAACGGGATGGGCACCGGGGAGCTGTTTTTT
CDR3 protein: CASSLNGMGTGELFF
V gene: TRBV7-2
D gene: NA
J gene: TRBJ2-2
clone size: NA

CDR3 DNA: TGTGCCAGTAGTATATATCAGACCGAGGATCAGCCCCAGCATTTT
CDR3 protein: CASSIYQTEDQPQHF
V gene: TRBV19
D gene: NA
J gene: TRBJ1-5
clone size: NA

CDR3 DNA: TGTGCCAGCAGCGAACAGGGGGCTAATTACAATGAGCAGTTCTTC
CDR3 protein: CASSEQGANYNEQFF
V gene: TRBV7-3
D gene: TRBD1
J gene: TRBJ2-1
clone size: NA

CDR3 DNA: TGTGCCAGCAGTTTAGGTAATAGCAATCAGCCCCAGCATTTT
CDR3 protein: CASSLGNSNQPQHF
V gene: TRBV6-5
D gene: NA
J gene: TRBJ1-5
clone size: NA

CDR3 DNA: TGTGCCAGCAGCTTTCCCCACAGGGGGATAGAGAATGAGCAGTTCTTC
CDR3 protein: CASSFPHRGIENEQFF
V gene: TRBV5-5
D gene: TRBD1
J gene: TRBJ2-1
clone size: NA

CDR3 DNA: TGTGCCAGAAGCTTCTGGAACCCCTACAATGAGCAGTTCTTC
CDR3 protein: CARSFWNPYNEQFF
V gene: TRBV5-3
D gene: NA
J gene: TRBJ2-1
clone size: NA

CDR3 DNA: TGTGCCAGCAGCTTAGCGGGGCCCTACGAGCAGTACTTC
CDR3 protein: CASSLAGPYEQYF
V gene: TRBV7-9
D gene: NA
J gene: TRBJ2-7
clone size: NA

CDR3 DNA: TGTGCCAGCAGCTTCTCGTTCGGTACCTATGAAAAACTGTTTTTT
CDR3 protein: CASSFSFGTYEKLFF
V gene: TRBV11-2
D gene: NA
J gene: TRBJ1-4
clone size: NA

CDR3 DNA: TGTGCCAGCAGCGGGACGACTAGCGGGAGACTTGATCAGTGCTTC
CDR3 protein: CASSGTTSGRLDQCF
V gene: TRBV5-6
D gene: TRBD2
J gene: TRBJ2-7
clone size: NA

CDR3 DNA: TGTGCCAGCACCCCCGACCGGACAGGGCGGGATGAGCGGTTCTTC
CDR3 protein: CASTPDRTGRDERFF
V gene: TRBV6-1
D gene: TRBD1
J gene: TRBJ2-1
clone size: NA

CDR3 DNA: TGTGCCAGTAGTATCCTGGATACGCAGTATTTT
CDR3 protein: CASSILDTQYF
V gene: TRBV19
D gene: NA
J gene: TRBJ2-3
clone size: NA

CDR3 DNA: TGTGCCAGCAGCTTAGGGGCGACAGGGGGCCTCTACGAGCAGTACTTC
CDR3 protein: CASSLGATGGLYEQYF
V gene: TRBV13
D gene: TRBD1
J gene: TRBJ2-7
clone size: NA

CDR3 DNA: TGTGCCAGCAGTCCATACAGGGGTCTGAACACTGAAGCTTTCTTT
CDR3 protein: CASSPYRGLNTEAFF
V gene: TRBV28
D gene: TRBD1
J gene: TRBJ1-1
clone size: NA

CDR3 DNA: TGTGCCAGCAGCCCAGGACTATATATGGGGCAGTTCTTC
CDR3 protein: CASSPGLYMGQFF
V gene: TRBV7-3
D gene: NA
J gene: TRBJ2-1
clone size: NA

CDR3 DNA: TGTGCCAGCAGCCTCGAGGGGGGGCGGTACGAGCAGTACTTC
CDR3 protein: CASSLEGGRYEQYF
V gene: TRBV2
D gene: NA
J gene: TRBJ2-7
clone size: NA

CDR3 DNA: TGTGCCAGCAGCTTGGTTGGGCAAGAGACCCAGTACTTC
CDR3 protein: CASSLVGQETQYF
V gene: TRBV5-4
D gene: NA
J gene: TRBJ2-5
clone size: NA

CDR3 DNA: TGCGCCAGCAGCTCGACAGTGATCCAAGAGACCCAGTACTTC
CDR3 protein: CASSSTVIQETQYF
V gene: TRBV5-1
D gene: NA
J gene: TRBJ2-5
clone size: NA

CDR3 DNA: TGTGCCAGCAGGCGGCAGGGGTACGAGCAGTACTTC
CDR3 protein: CASRRQGYEQYF
V gene: TRBV28
D gene: NA
J gene: TRBJ2-7
clone size: NA

CDR3 DNA: TGTGCCAGCAGCTTAAAAGACAGGCTTGAAGCTTTCTTT
CDR3 protein: CASSLKDRLEAFF
V gene: TRBV7-2
D gene: NA
J gene: TRBJ1-1
clone size: NA

CDR3 DNA: TGTGCCAGCAGTGGGACAGGGGCCTACGAGCAGTACTTC
CDR3 protein: CASSGTGAYEQYF
V gene: TRBV2
D gene: TRBD1
J gene: TRBJ2-7
clone size: NA

CDR3 DNA: TGCGCCAGCAGCGTAGCCCCGCAGGGTGGTGAAAAACTGTTTTTT
CDR3 protein: CASSVAPQGGEKLFF
V gene: TRBV5-1
D gene: NA
J gene: TRBJ1-4
clone size: NA

CDR3 DNA: TGTGCCAGCAGCTTTACAGGGGTGGCTGAGCAGTTCTTC
CDR3 protein: CASSFTGVAEQFF
V gene: TRBV7-9
D gene: TRBD1
J gene: TRBJ2-1
clone size: NA

CDR3 DNA: TGTGCCAGCAGCTCCTCCCCCGAAGGGACCCAGTACTTC
CDR3 protein: CASSSSPEGTQYF
V gene: TRBV11-2
D gene: NA
J gene: TRBJ2-5
clone size: NA